The entry below describes one TCR beta chain. This clone's antigen is unknown. The sample holds no much larger clone one base away, and base qualities are not on file. The data stem from a study of blood T cell repertoires in COVID-19 (dated by TCRdb to 2018 to 2021). Study-wide context: The collaborator samples originated in the United States, Italy and Spain and spanned the acute and convalescent phases of COVID-19. The material from the prospective study consisted of cDNA or gDNA derived from T cells, B-cell-depleted T cells, or PBMCs. Deeply sampled blood TCRbeta repertoires from subjects exposed to, actively infected with, or recovered from COVID-19 were included in the dataset. The repertoires were released in a freely available public database meant as a resource for research on the immune response to SARS-CoV-2. The samples were drawn from two sources: the first 160 participants of the ongoing ImmuneRACE study, and 950 to 1,500 subjects contributed by 6 global collaborators. A de-identified subject ID, COVID-19 status, age in years and sex were almost always included in the sample metadata. Where HLA class I and class II types were available, the types were taken from metadata supplied by the sample provider, not from assay-based typing.

TCRbeta CDR3 regions were amplified from genomic DNA by means of the immunoSEQ Assay, a bias-controlled multiplex PCR. The paper's data handling went like this. Nucleated cell counts per sample were estimated from amplification of reference gene primers within the assay. To quantify the absolute abundance of each unique TCRbeta CDR3 rearrangement, sequence reads were collapsed and filtered. Productive Simpson clonality was computed per sample as the square root of Simpson's diversity index over productive rearrangements. What TCRdb holds here is the immuneACCESS table cut down to in-frame rearrangements. Part of the clones is not present; checked against another copy, under half of the missing clones reflect an unresolved V gene, and the others are unexplained. V and J calls and clone size are copied from that table; D and trimming were computed from the DNA. The sample records 95,000 to 150,000 clones, roughly 85% of which are singletons. More than 4% of the sample goes to the ten largest clones.

The germline V gene encodes CDR1 SGHRS and CDR2 YFSETQ. Between the V and J ends, shortened by 0 bases and 0 bases respectively, the junction contains 13 bases. Counted from cysteine to phenylalanine, this CDR3 has 17 amino acids. Only the CDR3 DNA is retained, 51 bases long and in frame from the first base. Collaborating institutions collected whole blood in K2EDTA tubes following their own protocols. For TCRbeta analysis, collaborator samples were shipped as frozen whole blood, as isolated PBMCs, or as DNA extracted from either sample type. General findings and caveats noted by the study authors: The amount of clinical and demographic metadata varied by source and participant and was provided uncurated.

The chain couples TRBV5-1 to TRBJ1-3, with the D gene call left open. This clonotype was sampled from a man aged 40-49 years with acute or convalescent COVID-19. The specimen was peripheral blood. CDR3 loop: CASSLEGGGSSGNTIYF. The sequenced DNA is TGCGCCAGCAGCTTGGAGGGAGGCGGGAGCTCTGGAAACACCATATATTTT. Beyond the CDR3, the reference TRBV5-1 and TRBJ1-3 genes provide the residues; the full variable domain reads: KAGVTQTPRYLIKTRGQQVTLSCSPISGHRSVSWYQQTPGQGLQFLFEYFSETQRNKGNFPGRFSGRQFSNSRSEMNVSTLELGDSALYLCASSLEGGGSSGNTIYFGEGSWLTVV.